The 14 T cell receptor beta chains presented below share a single source sample, sequenced in a study of T cell changes during pregnancy in multiple sclerosis. The repertoire was sequenced with immunoSEQ multiplex PCR; TCRdb's copy has only in-frame clones and lacks some. The profile covers 35,000 to 45,000 clones, with around 90% appearing a single time and nearly 2% taken by the ten largest. The sequencing here drew on CD4+ T cells from peripheral blood mononuclear cells, taken after pregnancy. The receptors were gathered from a female donor in good health, enrolled as a control in a pregnancy study.

This chain uses TRBV28 with TRBJ2-3; 8 bases are a match to TRBD2. The germline gives CDR1 MDHEN, CDR2 SYDVKM. The CDR3 is 13 amino acids. The V gene end was trimmed by 6 bases and the J gene end by 8 bases; junction bases not matched to a gene: 7. In nucleotides, the CDR3 is TGTGCCAGCAGACCCGGGGGGGTGGGTACGCAGTATTTT. This gives the protein CASRPGGVGTQYF.

The rearrangement uses TRBV6-1 and TRBJ1-1; D is unresolved. The V gene's germline CDR1 is MNHNS and CDR2 SASEGT. The length of the CDR3 is 15 residues. Trimming took 4 bases from V and 7 from J, leaving 19 bases between them. CDR3 nucleotides: TGTGCCAGCAGTGTAAAGGTAGGGCGGCGGGGTGAAGCTTTCTTT. As protein: CASSVKVGRRGEAFF.

The CDR3, as DNA: TGTGCCAGCAGCGGGGGGACAGGAGGCAGGTTTCAGCCCCAGCATTTT. It encodes CASSGGTGGRFQPQHF. The V call is TRBV2, the J call TRBJ1-5, with 8 bases lining up with TRBD1. Germline V gene sequence: CDR1 SNHLY, CDR2 FYNNEI. V dropped 6 bases and J dropped 6; count of bases not matched to a gene: 13. This CDR3 spans 16 amino acids. Filled out from reference TRBV2 and TRBJ1-5, the complete variable domain reads EPEVTQTPSHQVTQMGQEVILRCVPISNHLYFYWYRQILGQKVEFLVSFYNNEISEKSEIFDDQFSVERPDGSNFTLKIRSTKLEDSAMYFCASSGGTGGRFQPQHFGDGTRLSIL.

V and J are TRBV6-4 and TRBJ2-1; TRBD1 aligns across 9 bases. The CDR3 is made up of 18 amino acids. V shed 4 bases and J 0 bases; nucleotides not matched to a gene: 10. Germline V CDR1 and CDR2: MRHNA, SNTAGT. CDR3 DNA sequence: TGTGCCAGCAGTGCCCTCGGGACAGGGTTCGGCTCCTACAATGAGCAGTTCTTC. Residues: CASSALGTGFGSYNEQFF.

The table lists this clone with a few counts. This chain connects TRBV30 to TRBJ1-6; D is perhaps TRBD1 (5 bases). Germline V gene lookup returns CDR1 GTSNPN and CDR2 SVGIG (reference sequence). CDR3 length equals 14 residues. Trimming stripped 0 bases from V and 5 bases from J, with 8 bases between. CDR3: CAWSVGQNNSPLHF. CDR3 coding DNA: TGTGCCTGGAGTGTAGGACAAAATAATTCACCCCTCCACTTT.

The genes are TRBV5-1 and TRBJ2-1; D may be TRBD1 (5 bases). CDR3 length: 16 amino acids. The V end was cut by 0 bases, the J end by 0 bases, with 10 bases between. The germline CDR1 and CDR2 sequences are SGHRS and YFSETQ. CDR3 DNA sequence: TGCGCCAGCAGCTTGGGGGGCACGAGCTCCTACAATGAGCAGTTCTTC. Its protein is CASSLGGTSSYNEQFF.

In its sample, this clone was seen a few times. The chain has TRBV11-1 and TRBJ2-7, with a tentative D call TRBD2 (5 bases). V was shortened by 5 bases and J by 0 bases, with 14 bases between the two germline ends. The CDR3 consists of 15 residues. The V gene's germline CDR1 is SGHAT and CDR2 FQDESV (reference sequence). The CDR3 nucleotides are TGTGCCAGCAGCGGTGACTATGCCCACTCCTACGAGCAGTACTTC. Amino acids: CASSGDYAHSYEQYF.

This chain uses TRBV27 with TRBJ2-2, with no clear D. Trimming pared 8 bases from V and 0 bases from J, leaving 13 bases between. The CDR3 loop spans 15 amino acids. CDR1 is MNHEY, CDR2 SMNVEV, per germline (reference sequence). The CDR3 is CASRLDRTNTGELFF. The DNA for the CDR3 is TGTGCCAGCCGACTCGATCGAACGAACACCGGGGAGCTGTTTTTT.

The chain carries TRBV4-1 and TRBJ2-5, with 11 positions matching TRBD2. This CDR3 has 17 residues. The junction had 11 bases not matched to a gene; V was cut back by 5 bases and J by 3 bases. In germline, CDR1 is MGHRA, CDR2 YSYEKL. The CDR3 sequence: CASSLGLAGGREETQYF. CDR3 in DNA: TGCGCCAGCAGCTTGGGGCTAGCGGGGGGAAGAGAAGAGACCCAGTACTTC.

The chain is built from TRBV19 and TRBJ2-7; D is ambiguous. Germline V gene lookup returns CDR1 LNHDA and CDR2 SQIVND (reference sequence). CDR3 length: 11 amino acids. V lost 5 bases and J lost 3, with 5 bases in between. The CDR3 reads CASSLGYEQYF. The CDR3 DNA is TGTGCCAGTAGTCTCGGCTACGAGCAGTACTTC.

The CDR3 bases are TGTGCCAGCAAGCCGGGACTACCTAACTACAATGAGCAGTTCTTC. This gives the protein CASKPGLPNYNEQFF. The rearrangement links TRBV5-4 to TRBJ2-1, with TRBD2 matching 7 bases. CDR1 and CDR2 from the germline V gene are SGHNT and YYREEE (reference sequence). Unmatched junction bases numbered 9, after V lost 6 bases and J lost 3 bases. CDR3 size: 15 residues. The entire variable domain, with the rest obtained from reference TRBV5-4 and TRBJ2-1, is as follows: ETGVTQSPTHLIKTRGQQVTLRCSSQSGHNTVSWYQQALGQGPQFIFQYYREEENGRGNFPPRFSGLQFPNYSSELNVNALELDDSALYLCASKPGLPNYNEQFFGPGTRLTVL.

The CDR3 region is CASSGSGGNQPQHF. The CDR3 DNA sequence: TGTGCCAGTAGCGGAAGCGGTGGCAATCAGCCCCAGCATTTT. The V call is TRBV19, the J call TRBJ1-5; no definite D call. CDR3 length: 14 amino acids. Germline CDR1 LNHDA, CDR2 SQIVND (reference sequence). Deletions cut 6 bases from V and 2 bases from J, with 11 bases between.

The rearrangement joins TRBV19 to TRBJ1-5; tentative D call: TRBD1 (5 bases). Trimming shortened V by 7 bases and J by 2 bases, and 12 bases separated the two germline ends. CDR1 and CDR2 from the germline V gene are LNHDA and SQIVND (reference sequence). The CDR3 consists of 14 residues. CDR3 in DNA: TGTGCCAGTACCTTCGCGGGGCGCAATCAGCCCCAGCATTTT. It encodes CASTFAGRNQPQHF.

The CDR3 spells CASPCNNSPLHF. The CDR3 nucleotides read TGTGCCAGCCCCTGTAATAATTCACCCCTCCACTTT. This rearrangement joins TRBV6-5 to TRBJ1-6, with D unclear. V dropped 8 bases and J dropped 5 bases, with 7 bases sitting between them. The CDR3 length is 12 residues. Germline-derived CDR1 and CDR2 are MNHEY and SVGAGI.